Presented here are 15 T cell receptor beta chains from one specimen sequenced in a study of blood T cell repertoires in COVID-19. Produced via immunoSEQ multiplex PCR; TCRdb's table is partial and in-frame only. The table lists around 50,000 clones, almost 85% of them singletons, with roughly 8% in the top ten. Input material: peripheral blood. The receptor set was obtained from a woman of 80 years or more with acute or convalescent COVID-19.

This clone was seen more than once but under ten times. CDR3 bases: TGTGCCAGCAGTCGACAAAAGCAGTTCTTC. It codes for CASSRQKQFF. The chain combines TRBV28 with TRBJ2-1; D is unresolved. Germline V gene sequence: CDR1 MDHEN, CDR2 SYDVKM. Trimming cost V 5 bases and J 11 bases, with 7 bases left between them. The CDR3 extends over 10 amino acids.

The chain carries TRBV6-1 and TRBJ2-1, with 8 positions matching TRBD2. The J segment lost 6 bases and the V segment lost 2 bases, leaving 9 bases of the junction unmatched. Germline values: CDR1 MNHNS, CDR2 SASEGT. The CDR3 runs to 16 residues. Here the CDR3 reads CASSEQDGRASNEQFF. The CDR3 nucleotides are TGTGCCAGCAGTGAACAGGACGGGAGGGCCTCCAATGAGCAGTTCTTC.

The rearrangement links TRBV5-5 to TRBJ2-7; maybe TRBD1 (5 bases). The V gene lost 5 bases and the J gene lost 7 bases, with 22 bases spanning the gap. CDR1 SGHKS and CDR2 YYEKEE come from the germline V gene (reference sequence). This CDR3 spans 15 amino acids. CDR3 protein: CASSFSDTPSGEQYF. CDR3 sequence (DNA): TGTGCCAGCAGTTTTTCGGACACCCCGTCAGGGGAGCAGTACTTC.

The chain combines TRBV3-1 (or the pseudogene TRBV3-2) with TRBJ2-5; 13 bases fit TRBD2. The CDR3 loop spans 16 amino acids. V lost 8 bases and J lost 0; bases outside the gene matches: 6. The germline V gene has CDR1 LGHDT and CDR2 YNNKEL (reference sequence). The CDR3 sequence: CASWTSGGPYQETQYF. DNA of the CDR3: TGTGCCAGCTGGACTAGCGGGGGACCGTACCAAGAGACCCAGTACTTC.

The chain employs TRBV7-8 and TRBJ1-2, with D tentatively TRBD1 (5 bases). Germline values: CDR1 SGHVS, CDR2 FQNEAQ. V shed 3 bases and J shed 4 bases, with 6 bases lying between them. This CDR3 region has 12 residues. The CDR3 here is CASSFDSYGYTF. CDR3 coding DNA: TGTGCCAGCAGCTTCGACAGCTATGGCTACACCTTC.

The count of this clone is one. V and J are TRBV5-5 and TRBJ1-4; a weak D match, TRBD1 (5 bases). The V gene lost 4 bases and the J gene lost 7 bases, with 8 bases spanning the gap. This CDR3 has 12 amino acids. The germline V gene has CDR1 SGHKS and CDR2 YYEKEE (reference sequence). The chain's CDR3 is CASSPGLEKLFF. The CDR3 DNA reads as TGTGCCAGCAGCCCGGGACTTGAAAAACTGTTTTTT.

The DNA of the CDR3 is TGTGCCAGCCAAACCCGGGGGCAGCCCCAGCATTTT. As protein: CASQTRGQPQHF. The V call is TRBV28, the J call TRBJ1-5; perhaps TRBD1 as D (5 bases). Per the germline V gene, CDR1 is MDHEN and CDR2 is SYDVKM. Trimming stripped 8 bases from V and 7 bases from J, with 12 bases between. The CDR3 is made up of 12 amino acids.

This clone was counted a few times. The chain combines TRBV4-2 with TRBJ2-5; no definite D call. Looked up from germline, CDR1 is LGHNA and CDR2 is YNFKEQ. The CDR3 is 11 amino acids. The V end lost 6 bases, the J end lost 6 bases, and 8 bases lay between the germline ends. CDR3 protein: CASSQEQTQYF. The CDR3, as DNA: TGTGCCAGCAGTCAGGAACAGACCCAGTACTTC.

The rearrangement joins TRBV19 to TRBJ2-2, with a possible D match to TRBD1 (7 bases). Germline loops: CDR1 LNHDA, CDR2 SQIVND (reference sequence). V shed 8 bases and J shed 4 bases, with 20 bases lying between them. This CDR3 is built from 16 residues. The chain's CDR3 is CASPWRGRGPTGELFF. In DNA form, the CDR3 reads TGTGCCAGTCCTTGGAGGGGGCGCGGACCCACCGGGGAGCTGTTTTTT.

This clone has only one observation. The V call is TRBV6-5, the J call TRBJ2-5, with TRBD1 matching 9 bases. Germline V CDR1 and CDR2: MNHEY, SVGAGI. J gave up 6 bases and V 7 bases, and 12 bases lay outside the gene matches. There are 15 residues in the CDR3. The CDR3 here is CASTSSGTGKKTQYF. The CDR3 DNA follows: TGTGCCAGCACCTCATCCGGGACAGGGAAAAAGACCCAGTACTTC.

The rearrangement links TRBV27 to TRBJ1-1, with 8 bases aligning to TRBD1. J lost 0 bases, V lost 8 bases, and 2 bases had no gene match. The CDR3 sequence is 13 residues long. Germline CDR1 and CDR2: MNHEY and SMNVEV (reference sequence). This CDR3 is CASGGQVNTEAFF. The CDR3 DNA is TGTGCCAGCGGGGGACAGGTGAACACTGAAGCTTTCTTT.

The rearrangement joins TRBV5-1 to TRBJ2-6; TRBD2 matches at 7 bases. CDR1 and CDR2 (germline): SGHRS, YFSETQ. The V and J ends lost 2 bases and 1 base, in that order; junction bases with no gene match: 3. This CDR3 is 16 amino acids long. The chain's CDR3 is CASSFGGGSGANVLTF. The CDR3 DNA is TGCGCCAGCAGCTTTGGCGGGGGTTCTGGGGCCAACGTCCTGACTTTC.

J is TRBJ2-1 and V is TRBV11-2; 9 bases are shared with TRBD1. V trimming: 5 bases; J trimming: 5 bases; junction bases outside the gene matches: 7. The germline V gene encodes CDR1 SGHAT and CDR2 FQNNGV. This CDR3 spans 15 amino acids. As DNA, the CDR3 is TGTGCCAGCAGCCGGAACAGGGGGCGAGACAATGAGCAGTTCTTC. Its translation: CASSRNRGRDNEQFF.

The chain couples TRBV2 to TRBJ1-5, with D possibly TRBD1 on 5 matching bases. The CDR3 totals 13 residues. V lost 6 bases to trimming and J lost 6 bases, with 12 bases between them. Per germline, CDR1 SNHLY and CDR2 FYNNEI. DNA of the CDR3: TGTGCCAGCAGGGGCAGGGAAGGTCAGCCCCAGCATTTT. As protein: CASRGREGQPQHF.

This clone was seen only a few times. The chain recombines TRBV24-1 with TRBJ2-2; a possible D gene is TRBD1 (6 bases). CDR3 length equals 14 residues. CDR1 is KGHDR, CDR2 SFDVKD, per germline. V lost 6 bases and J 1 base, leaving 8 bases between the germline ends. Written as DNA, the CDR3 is TGTGCCACCAGTCCCAGGGGGAACACCGGGGAGCTGTTTTTT. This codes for CATSPRGNTGELFF.